This T cell receptor (beta chain) was recorded in a study of blood T cell repertoires in COVID-19 (dated by TCRdb to 2020 to 2022). Background for the entire study: The collaborator samples originated in the United States, Italy and Spain and spanned the acute and convalescent phases of COVID-19. The repertoires were released in a freely available public database meant as a resource for research on the immune response to SARS-CoV-2. The prospective study material was composed of cDNA or gDNA derived from T cells, B-cell-depleted T cells, or PBMCs. The samples were drawn from the first 160 participants of the ongoing ImmuneRACE study and from 1,254 subjects provided by 6 global collaborators. A de-identified subject ID, COVID-19 status, age in years and sex were almost always included in the sample metadata. Subjects who had been exposed to COVID-19, were actively infected with it, or had recovered from it provided the deeply sampled blood TCRbeta repertoires that made up the dataset. Where HLA class I and class II types were available, the types were taken from metadata supplied by the sample provider, not from assay-based typing. The paper as a whole reports these results and caveats: Clinical and demographic metadata were provided uncurated, with the amount varying by source and participant.

Details on this clone: The specificity of this receptor is unknown. No base-level quality is on record; no much larger clone is a single base apart.

The immunoSEQ Assay, a bias-controlled multiplex PCR, was used to amplify TCRbeta CDR3 regions from genomic DNA. As for how the authors treated the data: The number of nucleated cells in each sample was estimated from the amplification of reference gene primers within the assay. To quantify the absolute abundance of each unique TCRbeta CDR3 rearrangement, sequence reads were collapsed and filtered. For each sample, productive Simpson clonality was calculated as the square root of Simpson's diversity index across productive rearrangements. In TCRdb, the immuneACCESS table is reduced to in-frame sequences with V and J assigned. These tables do not hold every clone; where another copy was compared, an unresolved V gene accounts for under half, and the others remain unexplained. The D gene and trimming were derived from the DNA, and the V and J assignments and clone size from that table. For this sample there are about 200,000 clones; roughly 84% appear just once. Jointly, the top ten make up over 15% of the sample.

There are 15 amino acids in the CDR3, from cysteine to phenylalanine inclusive. Only the CDR3 region is kept as DNA, spanning 45 bases read in frame from base 1. CDR1 SGHNT and CDR2 YYREEE were looked up in the germline V gene (reference sequence). At the junction V is shortened by 1 base and J by 0 bases, with 9 bases in between. In Seattle, one collaborating source enrolled patients while the infection was active and tracked those patients longitudinally over the course of disease. Collaborating institutions collected whole blood in K2EDTA tubes following their own protocols. For TCRbeta analysis, collaborators shipped samples as frozen whole blood, isolated PBMCs, or DNA extracted from either of those sample types.

The TCR originated in a man aged 50-59 years with COVID-19, enrolled during active disease. Sequenced material: peripheral blood. The sequence links TRBV5-4 to TRBJ2-3; 5 matching bases give a weak D call of TRBD2. The CDR3 here reads CASSLTSISTDTQYF. The nucleotide sequence reads TGTGCCAGCAGCTTGACTAGTATAAGCACAGATACGCAGTATTTT.